This entry describes one T cell receptor (beta chain). Antigen specificity is unknown. The data were obtained in a study of shared clonotypes between healthy human individuals. Germline CDR1 SGHNT, CDR2 YYREEE (reference sequence). The CDR3 contains 12 residues. The germline V and J ends were trimmed by 0 bases and 8 bases, with 3 bases remaining between them. Naive CD8 cells comprised CD45RO-negative, CCR7-positively selected cells, excluding terminally differentiated effector memory CD45RA+ cells. An even split of each subset's genomic DNA across several immunoSEQ plates was performed. This table comes from immunoSEQ multiplex PCR, and its TCRdb copy is limited to in-frame clones, with some not included. The sample lists approximately 600,000 clones; 85% to 95% were seen once. General study points: An effect of sequencing depth on clonotype sharing among donors was expected. Across subsets, estimated richness was generally greater for naive than for memory populations. Non-shared clonotypes showed lower generation probabilities than clonotypes common to all four donors.

The TCR sequence derives from a woman under 40 in good health. This chain connects TRBV5-4 to TRBJ2-6; D not certain. The sequencing input was naive CD8+ T cells sorted from blood. CDR3 sequence: CASSLAPNVLTF. The CDR3 DNA reads TGTGCCAGCAGCTTGGCTCCCAACGTCCTGACTTTC. The full variable domain, in which reference TRBV5-4 and TRBJ2-6 provide the parts outside the CDR3, is ETGVTQSPTHLIKTRGQQVTLRCSSQSGHNTVSWYQQALGQGPQFIFQYYREEENGRGNFPPRFSGLQFPNYSSELNVNALELDDSALYLCASSLAPNVLTFGAGSRLTVL.